The 15 T cell receptor beta chains presented below share a single source sample, sequenced in a study of blood T cell repertoires in COVID-19. Some clones are missing from TCRdb's copy, which holds only in-frame ones; the method was immunoSEQ multiplex PCR. The table has 200,000 to 250,000 clones, 80% to 90% seen once. Source material: peripheral blood. These receptors came from a woman older than 75 with COVID-19, enrolled during active disease.

This clone appeared once. This chain links TRBV18 with TRBJ2-1; TRBD2 might be the D (5 bases). The germline V gene has CDR1 KGHSH and CDR2 LQKENI. Trimming took off 2 bases at V and 9 bases at J, with 17 bases between the two ends. There are 15 residues in the CDR3. CDR3 DNA: TGTGCCAGCTCACCATCGAGCGGATCCATGCGTGAGCAGTTCTTC. Protein sequence: CASSPSSGSMREQFF.

The chain combines TRBV7-2 with TRBJ2-2, with 9 positions matching TRBD1. The CDR3 runs to 17 residues. Germline V CDR1 and CDR2: SGHTA, FQGNSA. The V segment lost 1 base and the J segment 5 bases; nucleotides outside the gene matches: 8. In DNA form, the CDR3 reads TGTGCCAGCAGCTTAGGGTTACAGGGGGCTCGGACCGGGGAGCTGTTTTTT. It is translated as CASSLGLQGARTGELFF.

V is TRBV6-6 and J is TRBJ2-5; TRBD2 is a possible D gene (7 bases). Germline CDR1 and CDR2: MNHNY and SVGAGI (reference sequence). V was pared by 7 bases and J by 9 bases, with 24 bases between. The CDR3 runs 15 residues. CDR3 protein: CASNDQGTGGRPQYF. CDR3 in DNA: TGTGCCAGCAACGACCAGGGAACGGGGGGCCGTCCCCAGTACTTC.

This clone was detected a few times. The chain employs TRBV7-8 and TRBJ1-2, with 7 bases that match TRBD1. The CDR3 has 17 amino acids. The V segment lost 0 bases and the J segment 0 bases; nucleotides outside the gene matches: 7. Germline CDR1 and CDR2: SGHVS and FQNEAQ. The chain's CDR3 is CASSLAPPTGTNYGYTF. CDR3 coding DNA: TGTGCCAGCAGCTTAGCGCCTCCGACAGGGACTAACTATGGCTACACCTTC.

J is TRBJ1-2 and V is TRBV5-1; tentative D call: TRBD1 (6 bases). Germline CDR1 and CDR2: SGHRS and YFSETQ. This CDR3 comprises 16 residues. Trimming shortened V by 0 bases and J by 6 bases, and 18 bases separated the two germline ends. CDR3: CASSLGGATGNNGYTF. The CDR3 bases are TGCGCCAGCAGCTTGGGAGGAGCAACAGGGAACAATGGCTACACCTTC.

The rearrangement uses TRBV15 and TRBJ2-5; TRBD2 matches at 11 bases. The CDR3 covers 18 residues. Germline V gene lookup returns CDR1 LNHNV and CDR2 YYDKDF (reference sequence). V gave up 5 bases and J gave up 1 base; unmatched junction bases: 12. CDR3 amino acids: CATSGRLAGFSFQETQYF. CDR3 nucleotide sequence: TGTGCCACCAGCGGCCGACTAGCGGGGTTCAGTTTCCAAGAGACCCAGTACTTC. The variable domain in full, with the rest retrieved from reference TRBV15 and TRBJ2-5, is DAMVIQNPRYQVTQFGKPVTLSCSQTLNHNVMYWYQQKSSQAPKLLFHYYDKDFNNEADTPDNFQSRRPNTSFCFLDIRSPGLGDTAMYLCATSGRLAGFSFQETQYFGPGTRLLVL.

The chain is built from TRBV28 and TRBJ1-2; the D is unclear. Trimming shortened V by 5 bases and J by 7 bases, and 8 bases separated the two germline ends. The CDR3 has 11 amino acids. Germline loops: CDR1 MDHEN, CDR2 SYDVKM. Here the CDR3 DNA reads TGTGCCAGCAGTCGGTACGGTGGCTACACCTTC. It encodes CASSRYGGYTF.

Points on this clone: The sample has other DNA sequences that encode this CDR3 too. The chain recombines TRBV29-1 with TRBJ1-1, with no clear D. V shed 4 bases and J shed 2 bases, with 8 bases lying between them. CDR1 and CDR2 from the germline V gene are SQVTM and ANQGSEA. The CDR3 extends over 12 amino acids. The CDR3 DNA is TGCAGCGTTGTGGGCCAAAACACTGAAGCTTTCTTT. Amino acids: CSVVGQNTEAFF. The variable domain in full, with the rest retrieved from reference TRBV29-1 and TRBJ1-1, is SAVISQKPSRDICQRGTSLTIQCQVDSQVTMMFWYRQQPGQSLTLIATANQGSEATYESGFVIDKFPISRPNLTFSTLTVSNMSPEDSSIYLCSVVGQNTEAFFGQGTRLTVV.

V is TRBV4-3 and J is TRBJ1-4, with 10 bases matching TRBD1. Germline values: CDR1 LGHNA, CDR2 YSLEER. This CDR3 comprises 17 residues. J gave up 2 bases and V 1 base, and 4 bases lay outside the gene matches. The CDR3 bases are TGCGCCAGCAGCCAAGGGACAGGGGGGGGCACTAATGAAAAACTGTTTTTT. It yields the protein CASSQGTGGGTNEKLFF.

The chain recombines TRBV10-2 with TRBJ2-6, with D possibly matching TRBD1 (5 bases). From germline, CDR1 is WSHSY and CDR2 SAAADI. V lost 6 bases and J 2 bases, leaving 14 bases between the germline ends. CDR3 size: 16 residues. The CDR3 DNA reads as TGCGCCAGCAGAGTGAGCTCAGGGACTGGGGCCAACGTCCTGACTTTC. This codes for CASRVSSGTGANVLTF.

Points on this clone: One end of the junction fails to match germline, which may point to a read error. The chain uses TRBV20-1 and TRBJ2-5, with D possibly matching TRBD2 (6 bases). Germline V CDR1 and CDR2: DFQATT, SNEGSKA (reference sequence). The CDR3 is 10 residues long. CDR3 nucleotides: TGTGGGGGAGGTCAAGAGACCCAGTACTTC. It codes for CGGGQETQYF.

Only one count was recorded for this clone. The rearrangement links TRBV6-5 to TRBJ1-1; weak D call: TRBD1 (6 bases). CDR1 and CDR2 (germline): MNHEY, SVGAGI. CDR3 length: 14 amino acids. Trimming shortened V by 7 bases and J by 2 bases, and 14 bases separated the two germline ends. The CDR3 protein is CASTRGGGNTEAFF. Here the CDR3 DNA reads TGTGCCAGCACCCGGGGAGGGGGTAACACTGAAGCTTTCTTT.

This chain links TRBV19 with TRBJ2-6; 7 bases are shared with TRBD1. CDR3 length equals 17 residues. V lost 0 bases, J lost 5 bases, and 7 bases stayed unmatched. Germline loops: CDR1 LNHDA, CDR2 SQIVND (reference sequence). CDR3 amino acids: CASSIDLNRGRANVLTF. The CDR3 nucleotides read TGTGCCAGTAGTATAGATTTGAACAGGGGTAGGGCCAACGTCCTGACTTTC.

The V call is TRBV19, the J call TRBJ2-1, with 10 bases aligning to TRBD1. J was trimmed by 5 bases and V by 5 bases; bases with no gene match: 12. The CDR3 spans 17 residues. Per germline, CDR1 LNHDA and CDR2 SQIVND (reference sequence). The CDR3 DNA reads TGTGCCAGTAGTGCCCAAACCGGGACAGGGGTTAACAATGAGCAGTTCTTC. This translates into CASSAQTGTGVNNEQFF. Filled out from reference TRBV19 and TRBJ2-1, the complete variable domain reads DGGITQSPKYLFRKEGQNVTLSCEQNLNHDAMYWYRQDPGQGLRLIYYSQIVNDFQKGDIAEGYSVSREKKESFPLTVTSAQKNPTAFYLCASSAQTGTGVNNEQFFGPGTRLTVL.

The chain combines TRBV24-1 with TRBJ1-5; D is perhaps TRBD1 (6 bases). The CDR3 contains 12 residues. CDR1 and CDR2 from the germline V gene are KGHDR and SFDVKD. V lost 2 bases, J lost 13 bases, and 11 bases lay in between. The CDR3 region has the DNA TGTGCCACCAGTGATTATTCCGGGACACAGCATTTT. The encoded protein is CATSDYSGTQHF.